These 24 T cell receptor beta chains were sequenced from one sample in a study of shared clonotypes between healthy human individuals. Produced via immunoSEQ multiplex PCR; TCRdb's table is partial and in-frame only. The sample carries hundreds of thousands of clones, 98% recorded once. CD45RO-negative, CCR7-positively selected cells formed the naive CD8 fraction, excluding terminally differentiated effector memory CD45RA+ cells. Material: naive CD8+ T cells sorted from blood. The origin of the receptors is a man aged 25-40 years in good health.

The CDR3 DNA reads as TGCGCCAGCAGTGGGCTAGCGGGAGGTTACGAGCAGTACTTC. This codes for CASSGLAGGYEQYF. The genes are TRBV10-1 and TRBJ2-7, with 11 positions matching TRBD2. The CDR3 totals 14 residues. J was trimmed by 4 bases and V by 4 bases; bases with no gene match: 3. Germline-derived CDR1 and CDR2 are WNHNN and SYGVQD (reference sequence).

The chain couples TRBV9 to TRBJ2-7, with TRBD2 matching 7 bases. This CDR3 contains 15 residues. Unmatched junction bases numbered 12, after V lost 7 bases and J lost 2 bases. Germline V CDR1 and CDR2: SGDLS, YYNGEE. In nucleotides, the CDR3 is TGTGCCAGCGGACCACAAGGACGGGAGGCCTACGAGCAGTACTTC. As protein: CASGPQGREAYEQYF.

This clone was seen just once. CDR3 nucleotide sequence: TGTGCCAGCAGCCAATCCTTGATGGGGACTAGACCGCAGAATGAGCAGTTCTTC. This codes for CASSQSLMGTRPQNEQFF. This chain uses TRBV4-2 with TRBJ2-1; 8 bases align to TRBD2. V shed 2 bases and J 7 bases; nucleotides not matched to a gene: 16. The V gene's germline CDR1 is LGHNA and CDR2 YNFKEQ. The CDR3 contains 18 residues.

The rearrangement joins TRBV7-2 to TRBJ2-7; 7 nucleotides line up with TRBD1. The CDR3 totals 15 residues. V shed 5 bases, J shed 2 bases, and the junction held 9 bases outside the gene matches. Germline V gene lookup returns CDR1 SGHTA and CDR2 FQGNSA. In nucleotides, the CDR3 is TGTGCCAGCAGCCACCCGATAGGGGGCGCCTACGAGCAGTACTTC. Its translation: CASSHPIGGAYEQYF.

This clone has just one count. V is TRBV5-1 and J is TRBJ1-1, with D maybe TRBD1 (5 bases). Trimming cost V 0 bases and J 8 bases, with 14 bases left between them. The CDR3 spans 14 residues. Germline V gene lookup returns CDR1 SGHRS and CDR2 YFSETQ. For the CDR3, the DNA is TGCGCCAGCAGCTTGGTTGGGGGAAGAGAAGAAGCTTTCTTT. Translated: CASSLVGGREEAFF.

The V and J genes are TRBV9 and TRBJ2-2, with D possibly being TRBD1 or TRBD2 (5 bases each). The CDR3 is 14 amino acids. V was trimmed by 2 bases and J by 7 bases, leaving 12 bases between them. Per germline, CDR1 SGDLS and CDR2 YYNGEE. The CDR3: CASSVIRDDGELFF. In nucleotides, the CDR3 is TGTGCCAGCAGCGTCATCAGGGACGACGGGGAGCTGTTTTTT.

J is TRBJ2-5 and V is TRBV5-4; possible D gene TRBD1, 5 bases. This CDR3 region has 15 residues. Germline lookup yields CDR1 SGHNT and CDR2 YYREEE (reference sequence). Trimming pared 0 bases from V and 5 bases from J, leaving 14 bases between. The CDR3 DNA is TGTGCCAGCAGCTTGGCCGACAGCCTATTGGAGACCCAGTACTTC. It encodes CASSLADSLLETQYF.

On this clone itself: Other DNA sequences within the sample encode an identical CDR3. V gene TRBV6-5 combines with J gene TRBJ2-2, with 7 nucleotides matching TRBD2. Germline CDR1 reads MNHEY; CDR2 reads SVGAGI. Trimming took 0 bases from V and 5 from J; bases not matched to a gene: 0. This CDR3 region has 14 residues. CDR3 amino acids: CASSYSGGTGELFF. CDR3 coding DNA: TGTGCCAGCAGTTACTCGGGAGGGACCGGGGAGCTGTTTTTT.

The CDR3 protein is CASRGQAQMEAFF. Here the CDR3 DNA reads TGCGCCAGCAGGGGACAGGCCCAGATGGAAGCTTTCTTT. The chain couples TRBV23-1 to TRBJ1-1; 8 bases are a match to TRBD1. TRBV23-1 belongs to the ORF category, with a function that is uncertain. V lost 6 bases to trimming and J lost 8 bases; unmatched junction nucleotides: 8. This CDR3 has 13 residues.

Details on this clone: The same CDR3 can be traced to other DNA sequences in this sample. The chain joins TRBV6-5 to TRBJ2-7; TRBD1 might be the D (6 bases). Between the trimmed V and J ends, which lost 3 bases and 6 bases, there was a span of 15 bases. Looked up from germline, CDR1 is MNHEY and CDR2 is SVGAGI. This CDR3 is 14 amino acids long. The CDR3: CASSYGQGLGEQYF. As DNA, the CDR3 is TGTGCCAGCAGTTATGGGCAGGGGCTGGGCGAGCAGTACTTC.

The chain has TRBV2 and TRBJ2-2; D is perhaps TRBD1 or TRBD2 (5 bases each). This CDR3 spans 18 amino acids. Germline-derived CDR1 and CDR2 are SNHLY and FYNNEI. V was trimmed by 7 bases and J by 0 bases, leaving 21 bases between them. The CDR3 nucleotides are TGTGCCAGCACTTCCCTCCGGGACCGAAGTCCGAACACCGGGGAGCTGTTTTTT. It encodes CASTSLRDRSPNTGELFF. Drawing the rest from reference TRBV2 and TRBJ2-2, the complete variable domain is EPEVTQTPSHQVTQMGQEVILRCVPISNHLYFYWYRQILGQKVEFLVSFYNNEISEKSEIFDDQFSVERPDGSNFTLKIRSTKLEDSAMYFCASTSLRDRSPNTGELFFGEGSRLTVL.

The rearrangement joins TRBV6-5 to TRBJ2-1; 8 positions agree with TRBD1. Germline CDR1 is MNHEY and CDR2 is SVGAGI. The CDR3 totals 15 residues. Trimming took 7 bases from V and 5 from J; bases not matched to a gene: 10. In DNA, the CDR3 is TGTGCCAGCAACGACCCAGGGGGCGTCAACAATGAGCAGTTCTTC. Its translation is CASNDPGGVNNEQFF.

A word on this clone: In the same sample, other DNA sequences code for this CDR3. The J gene is TRBJ2-2, the V gene TRBV9; the D is unclear. Trimming cost V 2 bases and J 2 bases, with 4 bases left between them. The CDR3 covers 13 residues. Germline lookup yields CDR1 SGDLS and CDR2 YYNGEE. This CDR3 reads CASSVFNTGELFF. The CDR3 nucleotides read TGTGCCAGCAGCGTGTTCAACACCGGGGAGCTGTTTTTT. The full variable domain, completed using reference TRBV9 and TRBJ2-2, is DSGVTQTPKHLITATGQRVTLRCSPRSGDLSVYWYQQSLDQGLQFLIQYYNGEERAKGNILERFSAQQFPDLHSELNLSSLELGDSALYFCASSVFNTGELFFGEGSRLTVL.

This chain links TRBV7-9 with TRBJ2-2, with TRBD2 as a possible D gene (5 bases). Germline V gene lookup returns CDR1 SEHNR and CDR2 FQNEAQ (reference sequence). This CDR3 spans 14 amino acids. The V end lost 5 bases, the J end lost 2 bases, and 9 bases lay between the germline ends. Written as DNA, the CDR3 is TGTGCCAGCAGCCTGACTACCAACACCGGGGAGCTGTTTTTT. This sequence encodes CASSLTTNTGELFF. The complete variable domain, with remaining parts taken from reference TRBV7-9 and TRBJ2-2, reads DTGVSQNPRHKITKRGQNVTFRCDPISEHNRLYWYRQTLGQGPEFLTYFQNEAQLEKSRLLSDRFSAERPKGSFSTLEIQRTEQGDSAMYLCASSLTTNTGELFFGEGSRLTVL.

This sequence joins TRBV18 and TRBJ1-2; a possible D gene is TRBD1 (5 bases). Germline V gene data show CDR1 as KGHSH and CDR2 as LQKENI. This CDR3 region has 16 residues. With 2 bases removed from V and 3 bases from J, the gap between germline ends came to 16 bases. CDR3 coding DNA: TGTGCCAGCTCACCAAGTTTAGGCAGGGAGTACTATGGCTACACCTTC. It translates to CASSPSLGREYYGYTF.

The chain employs TRBV2 and TRBJ1-2, with 9 bases identical to TRBD1. Trimming took 8 bases from V and 4 from J; bases not matched to a gene: 11. The V gene's germline CDR1 is SNHLY and CDR2 FYNNEI. CDR3 length: 15 residues. The CDR3 is CASPVPGQGGYGYTF. The CDR3 DNA sequence: TGTGCCAGCCCCGTCCCGGGACAGGGAGGCTATGGCTACACCTTC.

V usage is TRBV9 and J usage is TRBJ2-5, with a tentative D call TRBD2 (6 bases). CDR1 is SGDLS and CDR2 is YYNGEE in the germline V gene. V dropped 4 bases and J dropped 4 bases, with 14 bases sitting between them. The CDR3 loop spans 14 amino acids. The CDR3 DNA reads TGTGCCAGCAGCTCGGACGGGAGCGTAGAGACCCAGTACTTC. Translation: CASSSDGSVETQYF.

The chain joins TRBV4-1 to TRBJ2-3, with D possibly TRBD1 on 5 matching bases. Germline V gene data show CDR1 as MGHRA and CDR2 as YSYEKL. The V and J ends lost 0 bases and 1 base respectively, with 11 bases between them. CDR3 length: 16 amino acids. CDR3 coding DNA: TGCGCCAGCAGCCAAGACAGGCCCAGGGGCACAGATACGCAGTATTTT. This gives the protein CASSQDRPRGTDTQYF.

The chain recombines TRBV7-9 with TRBJ2-5; the D gene is possibly TRBD1 (6 bases). The germline CDR1 and CDR2 sequences are SEHNR and FQNEAQ (reference sequence). The CDR3 length is 17 residues. V was shortened by 4 bases and J by 5 bases, with 23 bases between the two germline ends. The CDR3 coding sequence is TGTGCCAGCAGCTACATCATTAGCCCCAGGGGTGATGAGACCCAGTACTTC. It specifies CASSYIISPRGDETQYF.

The rearrangement links TRBV29-1 to TRBJ1-1; TRBD1 is a possible D gene (5 bases). The CDR3 has 13 amino acids. The germline gives CDR1 SQVTM, CDR2 ANQGSEA. Between the trimmed V and J ends, which lost 7 bases and 5 bases, there was a span of 17 bases. CDR3 amino acids: CSASEGRDTEAFF. CDR3 coding DNA: TGCAGCGCATCCGAGGGGAGGGATACTGAAGCTTTCTTT.

The chain has TRBV15 and TRBJ1-1, with TRBD1 identical over 10 bases. The CDR3 totals 16 residues. Trimming took 1 base from V and 4 from J; bases not matched to a gene: 6. Per germline, CDR1 LNHNV and CDR2 YYDKDF (reference sequence). The CDR3 is CATSRGQGAPLTEAFF. Written as DNA, the CDR3 is TGTGCCACCAGCAGAGGACAGGGGGCTCCCCTCACTGAAGCTTTCTTT. Together with reference TRBV15 and TRBJ1-1, the CDR3 gives the full variable domain: DAMVIQNPRYQVTQFGKPVTLSCSQTLNHNVMYWYQQKSSQAPKLLFHYYDKDFNNEADTPDNFQSRRPNTSFCFLDIRSPGLGDTAMYLCATSRGQGAPLTEAFFGQGTRLTVV.

This clone came up a few times. One junction end disagrees with the germline gene, perhaps due to a read error. The gene calls are TRBV11-2 and TRBJ2-6; unclear D gene. CDR1 is SGHAT, CDR2 FQNNGV, per germline. CDR3 length: 15 amino acids. The CDR3 DNA reads TGTGCCAGCAGCTTAGTGGTAGCTGGTGCCAACGTCCTGACTTTC. Protein product: CASSLVVAGANVLTF.

The chain is built from TRBV5-4 and TRBJ2-3; TRBD2 matches at 7 bases. This CDR3 spans 17 amino acids. V gave up 0 bases and J gave up 1 base; unmatched junction bases: 8. Germline V gene sequence: CDR1 SGHNT, CDR2 YYREEE (reference sequence). The CDR3 here is CASSLAASGGGTDTQYF. CDR3 in DNA: TGTGCCAGCAGCTTGGCCGCTTCGGGGGGAGGCACAGATACGCAGTATTTT. The whole variable domain, filled in from reference TRBV5-4 and TRBJ2-3, reads ETGVTQSPTHLIKTRGQQVTLRCSSQSGHNTVSWYQQALGQGPQFIFQYYREEENGRGNFPPRFSGLQFPNYSSELNVNALELDDSALYLCASSLAASGGGTDTQYFGPGTRLTVL.

The chain has TRBV5-1 and TRBJ2-7, with a weak D call TRBD1 (5 bases). There are 11 residues in the CDR3. Per germline, CDR1 SGHRS and CDR2 YFSETQ. V lost 7 bases, J lost 3 bases, and 8 bases lay in between. This chain's CDR3 is CASATVYEQYF. CDR3 bases: TGCGCCAGCGCGACAGTCTACGAGCAGTACTTC.